A single TCR beta chain is shown here with its context. These data belong to a study of blood T cell repertoires in COVID-19. Across the whole study: COVID-19 samples from acute and convalescent phases originated in the United States, Italy and Spain.

Profiling relied on immunoSEQ multiplex PCR, and the TCRdb table lists in-frame clones only, not all of them. The profile shows just over 70,000 clones, about four fifths of them singletons. Germline CDR1 is SGHDT and CDR2 is YYEEEE. Trimming took 4 bases from V and 3 from J, leaving 13 bases between them. The length of the CDR3 is 15 residues. The source of this sequence is a man between 65 and 85 years old who had recovered from COVID-19. The sample was peripheral blood. The chain joins TRBV5-6 to TRBJ2-2, with D maybe TRBD2 (7 bases). CDR3 coding DNA: TGTGCCAGCAGCCGGCGGGGGCGGTACACCGGGGAGCTGTTTTTT. It specifies CASSRRGRYTGELFF.